The 3 T cell receptor beta chains below were found in one sample sequenced in a study of identical twins. TCRdb passed the 5' RACE reads through MiXCR, listing each CDR3 protein once. The profile shows over 600,000 distinct CDR3 sequences, roughly 20% of them singletons. This same sample was also taken into another study, of T cells expressing NK-cell markers.

The sample taken for sequencing was PBMCs. Receptors originate from a woman aged 18-29 years in good health.

This CDR3 is CASSRGLEAGGQPQHF. CDR3 nucleotide sequence: TGCGCCAGCAGCCGGGGTTTGGAAGCGGGCGGTCAGCCCCAGCATTTT. The V gene is TRBV4-3, the J gene TRBJ1-5; D gene uncertain. The CDR3 covers 16 residues. Trimming left V 4 bases short and J 6 bases short, with 19 bases between. Germline CDR1 LGHNA, CDR2 YSLEER.

This clonotype was detected only a few times. The J gene is TRBJ2-3, the V gene TRBV20-1; 8 nucleotides agree with TRBD2. The germline gives CDR1 DFQATT, CDR2 SNEGSKA (reference sequence). V lost 4 bases, J lost 3 bases, and 9 bases stayed unmatched. The CDR3 runs 15 residues. The CDR3 sequence is CSATGGREATDTQYF. The CDR3 DNA reads as TGCAGTGCTACCGGGGGGCGGGAGGCAACAGATACGCAGTATTTT.

This chain uses TRBV3-1 with TRBJ1-1, with 7 positions matching TRBD1. CDR1 and CDR2 (germline): LGHDT, YNNKEL (reference sequence). Unmatched junction bases numbered 3, after V lost 1 base and J lost 1 base. This CDR3 is built from 15 residues. The CDR3 sequence is CASSQAGQQNTEAFF. CDR3 nucleotides: TGTGCCAGCAGCCAAGCGGGACAGCAGAACACTGAAGCTTTCTTT.